A selection of T cell receptor beta chains follows, all from one sample in a study of siplizumab effects on memory and regulatory T cells. The table came from immunoSEQ multiplex PCR; TCRdb's copy has only in-frame clones and leaves some out. This repertoire shows approximately 100,000 clones, about 91% found once; its top ten account for roughly 2.7%. Input material: CD4+ T cells sorted from blood. The origin of the receptors is a human donor in good health. Some clones in this sample may be carry-over from other donors' samples. Each CDR3 is given with its conserved first and last residue. A D gene is named only where the DNA matches it firmly. For some rows the clone size is stated as once, few or many, or as a class when expanded; others skip it.

d_call j_call v_call clone_size cdr3_nt cdr3_aa
NA TRBJ2-7 TRBV14 NA TGTGCCAGCAGCTTCTCCTACGAGCAGTACTTC CASSFSYEQYF
TRBD1 TRBJ2-1 TRBV12-5 NA TGTGCTAGTACTACAGGGGGCGTTCGTGGTGAGCAGTTCTTC CASTTGGVRGEQFF
NA TRBJ1-3 TRBV7-6 NA TGTGCCAGCAGCTTATTCCAGGGCGGCTCTGGAAACACCATATATTTT CASSLFQGGSGNTIYF
NA TRBJ1-2 TRBV19 NA TGTGCCAGTAGTACCCCGGGCGAACAGGTCTATGGCTACACCTTC CASSTPGEQVYGYTF
NA TRBJ2-1 TRBV9 NA TGTGCCAGCAGCGTAGCCGGGCGAAATGAGCAGTTCTTC CASSVAGRNEQFF
NA TRBJ1-4 TRBV21-1 once TGTGCCAGCAGGGCGGGTAATGAAAAACTGTTTTTT CASRAGNEKLFF
NA TRBJ2-2 TRBV5-4 NA TGTGCCAGCAGCGCCAGGACGGACGGGGAGCTGTTTTTT CASSARTDGELFF
TRBD1 TRBJ1-1 TRBV11-2 NA TGTGCCAGCAGTTTCCTCACAGGGGGCACTGAAGCTTTCTTT CASSFLTGGTEAFF
TRBD2 TRBJ2-2 TRBV27 NA TGTGCCAGCAGTTTAAAGTTTCTAGCGGGGAACACCGGGGAGCTGTTTTTT CASSLKFLAGNTGELFF
NA TRBJ2-7 TRBV6-5 NA TGTGCCAGCCGGGGAGGTACCTACGAGCAGTACTTC CASRGGTYEQYF
TRBD1 TRBJ2-1 TRBV4-1 NA TGCGCCAGCAGTCTGGACAGGGGCTCCTACAATGAGCAGTTCTTC CASSLDRGSYNEQFF
TRBD1 TRBJ2-7 TRBV6-6 NA TGTGCCAGCAGTTACTCGAGACAGGGGGCTTCCTACGAGCAGTACTTC CASSYSRQGASYEQYF
TRBD2 TRBJ2-3 TRBV29-1 NA TGCAGCGTTGGGGCTAGCGGCCCAGATACGCAGTATTTT CSVGASGPDTQYF
TRBD2 TRBJ2-3 TRBV7-9 NA TGTGCCAGCAGCGCCTTTAGCGGGAGGGCAGTAGATACGCAGTATTTT CASSAFSGRAVDTQYF
NA TRBJ1-2 TRBV11-2 NA TGTGCCAGCACCTCCGGGGTGGGGACAATGGAAGGCTACACCTTC CASTSGVGTMEGYTF
NA TRBJ1-2 TRBV6-6 NA TGTGCCACCGGCGAGCCCTACACCTTC CATGEPYTF
TRBD1 TRBJ2-3 TRBV7-8 NA TGTGCCAGCAGCTCCCGGGACAGAGACACAGATACGCAGTATTTT CASSSRDRDTDTQYF
TRBD2 TRBJ2-7 TRBV7-8 NA TGTGCCAGCGGCGGGACAACTAGCGGGATGTACGAGCAGTACTTC CASGGTTSGMYEQYF
NA TRBJ1-1 TRBV21-1 NA TGTGCCAGCAGCAAAAAATCCCGCGACAGGGGGCAGGACACTGAAGCTTTCTTT CASSKKSRDRGQDTEAFF
NA TRBJ2-2 TRBV11-1 NA TGTGCCAGCAGCTTAATACGGGATGGGGACACCGGGGAGCTGTTTTTT CASSLIRDGDTGELFF
NA TRBJ2-7 TRBV4-1 NA TGCGCCAGCAGCCAAGGGGACTGGAAGAGCTCCTACGAGCAGTACTTC CASSQGDWKSSYEQYF
TRBD2 TRBJ2-7 TRBV2 NA TGTGCCAGCGGACTAGCCTACGAGCAGTACTTC CASGLAYEQYF
TRBD1 TRBJ1-2 TRBV10-3 NA TGTGCCATCAGTAAGGGACAGGGTAATGGCTACACCTTC CAISKGQGNGYTF
NA TRBJ2-7 TRBV5-4 NA TGTGCCAGCAGCTTCGACATACAGCGAGCCTACGAGCAGTACTTC CASSFDIQRAYEQYF
NA TRBJ2-2 TRBV11-2 NA TGTGCCAGCAGCTTAGAGCGTCGGGAGCTGTTTTTT CASSLERRELFF
NA TRBJ2-2 TRBV2 NA TGTGCCAGCGAGAAAAGTAGCGACGGGGAGCTGTTTTTT CASEKSSDGELFF
TRBD2 TRBJ2-7 TRBV30 NA TGTGCCTGGACGGGGAGGGAGCGCTACGAGCAGTACTTC CAWTGRERYEQYF
TRBD2 TRBJ2-3 TRBV6-1 NA TGTGCCAGCAGTGGATTAGCGGGAGGCACAGATACGCAGTATTTT CASSGLAGGTDTQYF
NA TRBJ2-7 TRBV27 NA TGTGCCAGCAGGCCTGGGGGGCCCTACGAGCAGTACTTC CASRPGGPYEQYF
NA TRBJ2-7 TRBV5-1 NA TGCGCCAGCAGCTCCTTGACGGGTTCCTACGAGCAGTACTTC CASSSLTGSYEQYF
TRBD1 TRBJ1-2 TRBV28 NA TGTGCCAGCAGAGGGACAGGGGCTAACTATGGCTACACCTTC CASRGTGANYGYTF
TRBD2 TRBJ2-1 TRBV4-1 NA TGCGCCAGCAGCCAATACTCGGGAGGCGTGGCTGAGCAGTTCTTC CASSQYSGGVAEQFF
NA TRBJ1-1 TRBV7-9 once TGTGCCAGCAGCCCCGCCCGCATGAACACTGAAGCTTTCTTT CASSPARMNTEAFF
TRBD2 TRBJ2-3 TRBV28 NA TGTGCCAGCAGTTATGGGACTAGCGGGCCCACAGATACGCAGTATTTT CASSYGTSGPTDTQYF
NA TRBJ1-3 TRBV7-9 NA TGTGCCAGCAGCTTCACCAACTCTGGAAACACCATATATTTT CASSFTNSGNTIYF
NA TRBJ1-6 TRBV12-5 NA TGTGCTAGTGCTCCAAAGATGGACGGGTATAATTCACCCCTCCACTTT CASAPKMDGYNSPLHF
TRBD1 TRBJ1-4 TRBV30 NA TGTGCCTGGAGTGTCGGGACAGGGGGCGCTGGGTTTAATGAAAAACTGTTTTTT CAWSVGTGGAGFNEKLFF
NA TRBJ2-1 TRBV27 NA TGTGCCAGCAGTTTTCAGATCCGCGCCAATGAGCAGTTCTTC CASSFQIRANEQFF
TRBD1 TRBJ1-4 TRBV7-9 NA TGTGCCAGCAGCTTAGCCGACAGGGAGTGGGGTGAAAAACTGTTTTTT CASSLADREWGEKLFF
TRBD1 TRBJ2-1 TRBV19 NA TGTGCCAGTAGTAGGACAGGGGTCTACAATGAGCAGTTCTTC CASSRTGVYNEQFF
TRBD2 TRBJ2-4 TRBV30 NA TGTGCCTGGAGTGTGGGAGGGGCTGGAGGAGGCATTCAGTACTTC CAWSVGGAGGGIQYF
NA TRBJ2-7 TRBV18 NA TGTGCCAGCTCACCACCTCAAGGGAACAGGGCAATGTACGAGCAGTACTTC CASSPPQGNRAMYEQYF
NA TRBJ1-1 TRBV19 NA TGTGCCAGTAGTATAAAGAGTGGCACTGAAGCTTTCTTT CASSIKSGTEAFF
TRBD1 TRBJ1-2 TRBV11-2 NA TGTGCCAGCAGCCCCCAGACAGGGGGCACTGGCTACACCTTC CASSPQTGGTGYTF
NA TRBJ2-7 TRBV18 NA TGTGCCAGCTCACCCCCGATCTTGCAGGGGCGTATGTACGAGCAGTACTTC CASSPPILQGRMYEQYF
TRBD2 TRBJ2-2 TRBV10-2 NA TGCGCCAGCAGTTTAGCGGGAGCGCTCACCGGGGAGCTGTTTTTT CASSLAGALTGELFF
NA TRBJ2-7 TRBV21-1 NA TGTGCCAGCAGCAGGGGTCCTTACGAGCAGTACTTC CASSRGPYEQYF
TRBD2 TRBJ2-1 TRBV7-6 NA TGTGCCAGCAGCTTAACTAGCGGGATGTACAATGAGCAGTTCTTC CASSLTSGMYNEQFF
NA TRBJ2-2 TRBV30 NA TGTGCCTGGAGTATGGGACCTAACACCGGGGAGCTGTTTTTT CAWSMGPNTGELFF
NA TRBJ2-2 TRBV6-1 NA TGTGCCAGCGGAGGGGGAGGGCGGTTCACCGGGGAGCTGTTTTTT CASGGGGRFTGELFF
NA TRBJ1-3 TRBV21-1 NA TGTGCCAGCAGCCCCCGGGACAGCCAGAAAGAGGAAAACACCATATATTTT CASSPRDSQKEENTIYF
NA TRBJ2-2 TRBV6-6 NA TGTGCCAGCAGTTACGGTTTAAACACCGGGGAGCTGTTTTTT CASSYGLNTGELFF
TRBD1 TRBJ1-5 TRBV28 NA TGTGCCAGCAGGGCCGGGACAGGGTACTATCAGCCCCAGCATTTT CASRAGTGYYQPQHF
NA TRBJ2-7 TRBV27 NA TGTGCCAGCAGTCTCAGGACCTCCTACGAGCAGTACTTC CASSLRTSYEQYF
TRBD2 TRBJ2-7 TRBV10-2 NA TGCGCCAGCAGTACCCTAGCGGGAACCGCCTACGAGCAGTACTTC CASSTLAGTAYEQYF
TRBD2 TRBJ2-1 TRBV11-2 NA TGTGCCAGCACCAGACTAGCGGGCCCTTACAATGAGCAGTTCTTC CASTRLAGPYNEQFF
TRBD2 TRBJ2-3 TRBV5-4 NA TGTGCCAGCAGCTCCGGGACTAGCGGGACCCTTGGGGATACGCAGTATTTT CASSSGTSGTLGDTQYF